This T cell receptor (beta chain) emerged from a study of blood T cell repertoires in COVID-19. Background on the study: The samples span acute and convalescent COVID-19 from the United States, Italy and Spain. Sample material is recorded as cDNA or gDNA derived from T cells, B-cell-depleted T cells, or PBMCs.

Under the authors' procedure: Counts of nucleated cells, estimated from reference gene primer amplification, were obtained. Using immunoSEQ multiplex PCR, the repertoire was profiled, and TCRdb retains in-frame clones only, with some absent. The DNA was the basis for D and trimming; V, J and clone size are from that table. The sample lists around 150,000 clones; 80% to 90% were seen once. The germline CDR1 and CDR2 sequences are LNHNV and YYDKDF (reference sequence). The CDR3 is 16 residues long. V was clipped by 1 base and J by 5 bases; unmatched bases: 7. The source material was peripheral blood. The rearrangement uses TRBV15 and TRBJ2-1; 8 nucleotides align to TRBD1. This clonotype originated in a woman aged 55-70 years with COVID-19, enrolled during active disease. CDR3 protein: CATSRGGQGRNNEQFF. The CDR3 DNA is TGTGCCACCAGCAGAGGAGGACAGGGTAGGAACAATGAGCAGTTCTTC.